This T cell receptor beta chain was recovered during a study of spatial heterogeneity in lung cancer. Time point meaning: sample taken at primary tumor resection. Whole RNA was taken from tumor, nontumor lung or frozen PBMC; it was then sequenced unsorted. The germline gives CDR1 DFQATT, CDR2 SNEGSKA (reference sequence). This CDR3 comprises 14 residues. About this clonotype itself: Its antigen is unidentified.

Findings of the study overall: Tracking of ubiquitous and regional nonsynonymous mutations by counts of ubiquitous and regional expanded TCRs, respectively, was seen. Expanded alpha and beta TCR counts within tumors tracked tumor mutation counts.

A single record per CDR3 protein comes from TCRdb applying MiXCR to the 5' RACE reads. The table lists about 10,000 distinct CDR3 sequences, roughly 12% of them singletons. This TCR was recovered from a female donor with early-stage non-small cell lung cancer. The chain couples TRBV20-1 to TRBJ1-5, with D perhaps matching TRBD1 (5 bases). Sequencing used lung tumor tissue, obtained at surgery. The CDR3 DNA reads as TGCAGCTCCCGGGGCGCGGGCAGCAATCAGCCCCAGCATTTT. It is translated as CSSRGAGSNQPQHF.